This T cell receptor (beta chain) originates from a study of OX40 agonist ivuxolimab in advanced cancers. Study in general: The study treated patients with ivuxolimab, an agonistic anti-OX40 (CD134) antibody. Of the patients, three showed partial responses, one with hepatocellular carcinoma and two with cutaneous melanoma. The patients received ivuxolimab by intravenous route every 2 weeks at 0.01 to 10 mg/kg.

Per the germline V gene, CDR1 is MNHEY and CDR2 is SMNVEV (reference sequence). The CDR3 is 14 residues long. A remark on this clone: Germline and junction disagree at one end, which may indicate a read error.

Assay used: immunoSEQ multiplex PCR; TCRdb lists only in-frame clones, some missing. This table holds 95,000 to 150,000 clones, 90% to 95% found once. The chain links TRBV27 to TRBJ1-4; TRBD1 might be the D (5 bases). Sequences were derived from CD4+ or CD8+ T cells sorted from blood, sampled in a trial of the OX40 agonist ivuxolimab. The TCR comes from an adult with an advanced solid tumor such as melanoma, head and neck, liver or kidney cancer. The CDR3 here is CASSLSGGSRALLF. The CDR3 nucleotides are TGTGCCAGCAGTTTAAGTGGTGGGAGCAGGGCTCTTCTTTTT.